This TCR beta chain is drawn from a study of T cells in Graves' hyperthyroidism and ophthalmopathy. There are many counts of this clonotype. RNA transcripts provided the source from which TCR beta CDR3 regions were amplified. Researchers ran a first-round RT-PCR on the TCR CDR3 using the HTBI primer set. TCRdb called the multiplex PCR reads again in MiXCR, with one record for every CDR3 protein. Among more than 500,000 distinct CDR3 sequences listed, 14% to 15% were seen once. The germline CDR1 and CDR2 sequences are SGHTA and FQGTGA. This CDR3 region has 13 residues. V was cut by 4 bases and J by 6 bases, with 12 bases left in between.

This rearrangement joins TRBV7-3 to TRBJ1-2; a weak D match, TRBD1 (5 bases). The TCR was taken from a woman in her 40s with Graves' ophthalmopathy. The source material was blood. In nucleotides, the CDR3 is TGTGCCAGCAGCTACACGGGGGGAAATGGCTACACCTTC. It specifies CASSYTGGNGYTF.